The 25 T cell receptor beta chains reported below all come from one sample, sequenced in a study of CXCR3-negative and CXCR3-positive naive CD8 T cells (dated by TCRdb to the late 2010s). Data came from a NextSeq 550. The Human TCR Profiling Kit (MiLaboratory) was used to prepare UMI-labeled 5' RACE TRB cDNA libraries. The reads underwent TCRdb reprocessing, giving one record for each CDR3 protein sequence and no DNA. The sample's clone listing holds 100,000 or so distinct CDR3 sequences. Around 1.5% of the sample goes to the ten largest clones. The sequenced sample consisted of naive CXCR3- CD8+ T cells from blood. Explained via the paper, the cell subset or site label denotes: CD45RO-CCR7+CD27+CD95- naive CD8+ T cells lacking CXCR3 (TNR3-). These receptors were taken from a human donor in good health. Some clones in this sample may be carry-over from other donors' samples.

The rearrangement links TRBV20-1 to TRBJ2-3; the D call of TRBD2 rests on TCRdb alone, since no DNA is present to check it. The germline V gene encodes CDR1 DFQATT and CDR2 SNEGSKA (reference sequence). The CDR3 extends over 13 amino acids. The CDR3: CSASGGAVDTQYF.

The V and J genes are TRBV28 and TRBJ2-7; TCRdb designates TRBD1, a call that cannot be tested without DNA. Germline V gene data show CDR1 as MDHEN and CDR2 as SYDVKM. CDR3 length equals 14 residues. This CDR3 is CAIMRQGLFYEQYF.

The chain is built from TRBV3-1 and TRBJ2-5; the D call from TCRdb, TRBD2, cannot be confirmed without DNA. The germline gives CDR1 LGHDT, CDR2 YNNKEL (reference sequence). This CDR3 has 16 residues. CDR3 sequence reads: CASSLTPGLAEETQYF.

The chain couples TRBV29-1 to TRBJ2-1; TCRdb's assignment of TRBD1 cannot be checked, as there is no DNA. Germline V gives CDR1 SQVTM, CDR2 ANQGSEA. CDR3 length: 15 residues. CDR3 residues: CSVLGTVASYNEQFF.

The chain combines TRBV29-1 with TRBJ2-3; the D call of TRBD2 rests on TCRdb alone, since no DNA is present to check it. This CDR3 has 16 residues. The germline V gene encodes CDR1 SQVTM and CDR2 ANQGSEA. The CDR3 sequence: CSVEGVASGRTDTQYF.

J is TRBJ2-3 and V is TRBV10-2; TCRdb selects TRBD1, and the lack of DNA leaves this call unchecked. The CDR3 extends over 14 amino acids. The germline V gene has CDR1 WSHSY and CDR2 SAAADI. The CDR3 here is CASSESGGEDTQYF.

V is TRBV12-3 or TRBV12-4 and J is TRBJ2-3. This CDR3 spans 15 amino acids. CDR3 amino acids: CASSLPGTSTDTQYF.

The V call is TRBV29-1, the J call TRBJ1-2; there is no DNA to check the TCRdb D call of TRBD1. Germline CDR1 is SQVTM and CDR2 is ANQGSEA. This CDR3 is built from 13 residues. The CDR3 sequence: CSVEQGAGYGYTF.

V is TRBV6-6 and J is TRBJ1-5; TCRdb proposes TRBD1, but this gene call is untestable without DNA. The CDR3 has 14 residues. Germline lookup yields CDR1 MNHNY and CDR2 SVGAGI (reference sequence). The CDR3 loop reads CASSLQGRDQPQHF.

The genes are TRBV20-1 and TRBJ2-1. CDR1 is DFQATT and CDR2 is SNEGSKA in the germline V gene (reference sequence). The CDR3 contains 15 residues. CDR3 sequence: CSARGIMSSYNEQFF.

The chain combines TRBV23-1 with TRBJ2-7; the D gene TCRdb calls, TRBD2, cannot be checked with no DNA. Being an ORF, TRBV23-1 has a function that is uncertain. There are 15 residues in the CDR3. CDR3 sequence reads: CASPLAGGPSYEQYF.

The chain is built from TRBV7-6 and TRBJ2-1. Germline values: CDR1 SGHVS, CDR2 FNYEAQ. This CDR3 spans 15 amino acids. CDR3 amino acids: CASSLDSSAYNEQFF. Supplemented by reference TRBV7-6 and TRBJ2-1, the full variable domain reads GAGVSQSPRYKVTKRGQDVALRCDPISGHVSLYWYRQALGQGPEFLTYFNYEAQQDKSGLPNDRFSAERPEGSISTLTIQRTEQRDSAMYRCASSLDSSAYNEQFFGPGTRLTVL.

This sequence joins TRBV29-1 and TRBJ2-7; without DNA, the TCRdb call of TRBD1 cannot be checked. The CDR3 totals 13 residues. Germline V gives CDR1 SQVTM, CDR2 ANQGSEA. CDR3 sequence: CSVELGADTEQYF.

The J gene is TRBJ2-1, the V gene TRBV10-3. The CDR3 spans 14 residues. In germline, CDR1 is ENHRY, CDR2 SYGVKD. The CDR3 sequence: CAISESLTSDEQFF.

This CDR3 reads CSAADGNTEAFF. The rearrangement uses TRBV20-1 and TRBJ1-1. Germline CDR1 and CDR2: DFQATT and SNEGSKA (reference sequence). This CDR3 has 12 residues.

J is TRBJ2-5 and V is TRBV7-9. The germline CDR1 and CDR2 sequences are SEHNR and FQNEAQ (reference sequence). CDR3 length: 13 amino acids. The CDR3 reads CASSVDLEETQYF.

The chain recombines TRBV27 with TRBJ2-7; absent DNA, TCRdb's TRBD1 call cannot be checked. Per germline, CDR1 MNHEY and CDR2 SMNVEV (reference sequence). This CDR3 has 15 residues. CDR3 sequence: CASSQDRDRGGEQYF.

The V gene is TRBV12-3 or TRBV12-4, the J gene TRBJ2-1. The CDR3 is 13 amino acids. The CDR3 sequence: CASKVGLYNEQFF.

V usage is TRBV5-1 and J usage is TRBJ2-1; TCRdb selects TRBD1, and the lack of DNA leaves this call unchecked. Germline lookup yields CDR1 SGHRS and CDR2 YFSETQ. The CDR3 extends over 15 amino acids. The CDR3 region is CASSGPGSYPGEQFF.

V and J are TRBV28 and TRBJ2-3; no DNA is available, so the TRBD1 call from TCRdb remains unchecked. The CDR3 spans 18 residues. CDR1 is MDHEN, CDR2 SYDVKM, per germline. CDR3 in amino acids: CASSLRTGGPTSTDTQYF.

The gene calls are TRBV20-1 and TRBJ2-1; the TRBD2 assignment by TCRdb is unverifiable without DNA. The germline V gene encodes CDR1 DFQATT and CDR2 SNEGSKA (reference sequence). The CDR3 covers 14 residues. The CDR3 here is CSASGGDNYNEQFF.

The chain uses TRBV12-3 or TRBV12-4 and TRBJ2-5; no DNA is available, so the TRBD1 call from TCRdb remains unchecked. The CDR3 runs to 15 residues. The CDR3 here is CASSFARDAQETQYF.

The chain joins TRBV4-1 to TRBJ1-1; TCRdb returns TRBD1, unconfirmable since there is no DNA. Germline values: CDR1 MGHRA, CDR2 YSYEKL. The CDR3 covers 15 residues. This CDR3 is CASSQGNRINTEAFF.

The chain links TRBV29-1 to TRBJ2-3; no DNA is available, so the TRBD2 call from TCRdb remains unchecked. CDR1 and CDR2 (germline): SQVTM, ANQGSEA. This CDR3 region has 15 residues. The CDR3 loop is CSVDGASASTDTQYF.

V usage is TRBV13 and J usage is TRBJ2-1; TCRdb calls TRBD2, which cannot be checked without DNA. Germline CDR1 is PRHDT and CDR2 is FYEKMQ (reference sequence). CDR3 length equals 15 residues. CDR3 in amino acids: CASSLEAGSYNEQFF.